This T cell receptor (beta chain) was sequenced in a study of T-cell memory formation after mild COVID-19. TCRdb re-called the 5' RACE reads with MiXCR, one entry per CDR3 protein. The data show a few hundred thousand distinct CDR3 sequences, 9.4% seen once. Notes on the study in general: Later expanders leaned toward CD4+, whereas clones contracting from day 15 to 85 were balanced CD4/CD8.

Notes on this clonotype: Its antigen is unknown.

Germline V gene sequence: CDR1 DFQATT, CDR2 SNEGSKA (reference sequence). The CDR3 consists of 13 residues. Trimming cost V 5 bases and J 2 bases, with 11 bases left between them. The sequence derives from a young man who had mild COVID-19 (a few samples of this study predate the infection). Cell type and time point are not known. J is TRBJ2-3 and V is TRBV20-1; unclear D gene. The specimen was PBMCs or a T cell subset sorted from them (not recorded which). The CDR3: CSAPSETTDTQYF. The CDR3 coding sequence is TGCAGTGCTCCAAGTGAAACCACAGATACGCAGTATTTT.